This TCR beta chain was sequenced during a study of regulatory T cells in long-lasting Graves disease. Findings of the study overall: Tissue studied was limited to peripheral blood, excluding thyroid tissue. New patients shared fewer public clonotypes (about 1,000) than persistent patients did (over 2,500).

For TCR beta, libraries came from iRepertoire HTBI primers and Arm-PCR of CDR3 regions. TCRdb used MiXCR to reprocess the multiplex PCR reads, holding one entry per CDR3 protein. The data show under 700,000 distinct CDR3 sequences, about 16% seen once. This clonotype was observed a handful of times. Its cognate antigen is unknown. Trimming at V came to 0 bases and at J to 7 bases, leaving 4 bases not matched to a gene. The CDR3 has 16 amino acids. Germline V gene lookup returns CDR1 SEHNR and CDR2 FQNEAQ (reference sequence). The time point is: newly diagnosed GD, antithyroid drugs for less than 3 months. Construction of the TCR library relied on RNA isolated from PBMCs. These data were also reused for a study on T cells in Graves' hyperthyroidism and ophthalmopathy.

Here the sequenced sample was peripheral blood mononuclear cells (PBMCs), taken at new diagnosis, from a patient treated with antithyroid drugs. The rearrangement joins TRBV7-9 to TRBJ1-6, with 9 bases that match TRBD1. The receptor comes from a woman in her forties or fifties with Graves disease. The CDR3 DNA sequence: TGTGCCAGCAGCTTAGCAGAGACAGGGGGGAATTCACCCCTCCACTTT. Protein product: CASSLAETGGNSPLHF.